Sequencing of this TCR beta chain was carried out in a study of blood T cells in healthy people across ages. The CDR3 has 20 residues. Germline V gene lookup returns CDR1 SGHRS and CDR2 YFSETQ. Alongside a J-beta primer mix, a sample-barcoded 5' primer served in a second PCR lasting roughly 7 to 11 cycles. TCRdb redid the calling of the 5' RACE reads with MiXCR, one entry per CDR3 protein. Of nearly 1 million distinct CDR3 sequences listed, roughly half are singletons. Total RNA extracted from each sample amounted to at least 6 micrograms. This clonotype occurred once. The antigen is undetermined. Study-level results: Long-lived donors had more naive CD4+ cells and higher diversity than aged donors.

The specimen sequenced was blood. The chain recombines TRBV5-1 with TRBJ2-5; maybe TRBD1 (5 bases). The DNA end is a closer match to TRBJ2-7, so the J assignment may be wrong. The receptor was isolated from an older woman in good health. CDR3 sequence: CASSFYSSRIRVTTTDEQYF. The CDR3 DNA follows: TGCGCCAGCAGCTTCTACAGTAGCCGAATCCGAGTGACAACGACAGACGAGCAGTACTTC.